Listed here are 11 T cell receptor beta chains from one sample, sequenced in a study of cytomegalovirus exposure and HLA in healthy donors (TCRdb year 2017). Receptors were amplified or captured by the immunoSEQ multiplex PCR assay. For the multiplex PCR, a mixture combining 60 forward primers for TCR Vbeta segments and 13 reverse primers for TCR Jbeta segments was used. The source is immuneACCESS, and TCRdb retained only in-frame sequences with V and J called. Part of the clones is not carried over; for the studies checked, unresolved V genes explain less than half of this, and the remainder is unexplained. In this sample the table shows about 240,000 clones, approximately 81% of which occur a single time. The ten largest make up roughly 7.4% of the sample. The sequencing input was PBMCs. The receptors originated from a woman aged 55-69 years in good health and CMV-seropositive.

V and J are TRBV7-2 and TRBJ2-7, with a possible D match to TRBD2 (5 bases). The germline CDR1 and CDR2 sequences are SGHTA and FQGNSA. This CDR3 is built from 13 residues. The V and J ends lost 3 bases and 2 bases respectively, with 8 bases between them. The CDR3 loop is CASSFSGPYEQYF. Written as DNA, the CDR3 is TGTGCCAGCAGCTTCAGCGGCCCCTACGAGCAGTACTTC. The whole variable domain, filled in from reference TRBV7-2 and TRBJ2-7, reads GAGVSQSPSNKVTEKGKDVELRCDPISGHTALYWYRQSLGQGLEFLIYFQGNSAPDKSGLPSDRFSAERTGGSVSTLTIQRTQQEDSAVYLCASSFSGPYEQYFGPGTRLTVT.

The J gene is TRBJ1-5, the V gene TRBV7-9, with no clear D. The germline gives CDR1 SEHNR, CDR2 FQNEAQ (reference sequence). V dropped 5 bases and J dropped 4 bases, with 12 bases sitting between them. The CDR3 is 14 residues long. In DNA form, the CDR3 reads TGTGCCAGCAGCGCGGGCCTGGGGAATCAGCCCCAGCATTTT. As protein: CASSAGLGNQPQHF.

This chain connects TRBV9 to TRBJ2-2, with 10 bases aligning to TRBD2. This CDR3 is 18 amino acids long. The ends lost 4 bases at V and 0 bases at J; junction bases unmatched: 9. From germline, CDR1 is SGDLS and CDR2 YYNGEE. The CDR3 region is CASSPISGRASNTGELFF. Written as DNA, the CDR3 is TGTGCCAGCAGCCCGATCAGCGGGAGGGCCTCGAACACCGGGGAGCTGTTTTTT.

This chain uses TRBV10-1 with TRBJ2-1; TRBD1 might be the D (7 bases). The CDR3 is 15 residues long. Trimming removed 6 bases from V and 7 bases from J, with 19 bases in between. The germline V gene has CDR1 WNHNN and CDR2 SYGVQD (reference sequence). The CDR3 loop reads CASSQGGLVSNEQFF. The CDR3 region has the DNA TGCGCCAGCAGCCAGGGGGGATTAGTAAGTAATGAGCAGTTCTTC.

The gene calls are TRBV4-1 and TRBJ2-7, with 7 positions matching TRBD1. CDR1 is MGHRA, CDR2 YSYEKL, per germline. The trim removed 1 base at V and 2 bases at J, leaving 5 bases unmatched. The CDR3 length is 15 residues. The CDR3 DNA sequence: TGCGCCAGCAGCCAAGCCGGACAGGTTACCTACGAGCAGTACTTC. Protein sequence: CASSQAGQVTYEQYF.

V is TRBV6-1 and J is TRBJ2-1, with D maybe TRBD2 (6 bases). The CDR3 consists of 13 residues. Germline V lookup: CDR1 MNHNS, CDR2 SASEGT. V lost 1 base to trimming and J lost 10 bases, with 11 bases between them. The CDR3 sequence: CASSEGGVGEQFF. CDR3 sequence (DNA): TGTGCCAGCAGTGAAGGGGGGGTAGGGGAGCAGTTCTTC.

This clone was seen only a few times. The chain links TRBV11-1 to TRBJ2-5, with D tentatively TRBD1 (6 bases). Germline assignment: CDR1 SGHAT and CDR2 FQDESV (reference sequence). V dropped 3 bases and J dropped 4 bases, with 9 bases sitting between them. This CDR3 has 13 amino acids. The CDR3 bases are TGTGCCAGCAGCTTGACAGGTCCAGAGACCCAGTACTTC. Translated: CASSLTGPETQYF.

The J gene is TRBJ2-7, the V gene TRBV11-2, with TRBD1 matching 8 bases. V gave up 5 bases and J gave up 1 base; unmatched junction bases: 10. The CDR3 extends over 16 amino acids. Germline V lookup: CDR1 SGHAT, CDR2 FQNNGV. The CDR3 nucleotides are TGTGCCAGCAGCCTTACGGACAGGGTATATTCCTACGAGCAGTACTTC. It translates to CASSLTDRVYSYEQYF.

Remarks on this clone: Other DNA variants within this sample encode the same CDR3. The genes are TRBV9 and TRBJ2-3, with a possible D match to TRBD1 (6 bases). The CDR3 has 15 amino acids. The germline gives CDR1 SGDLS, CDR2 YYNGEE. V was clipped by 0 bases and J by 8 bases, with 16 bases between them. The CDR3 nucleotides read TGTGCCAGCAGCGTAGCCGAATTGACAGGATGTACGCAGTATTTT. It codes for CASSVAELTGCTQYF.

The rearrangement uses TRBV28 and TRBJ1-1; D is uncertain. Germline loops: CDR1 MDHEN, CDR2 SYDVKM. There are 12 residues in the CDR3. The germline V and J ends were trimmed by 4 bases and 6 bases, with 9 bases remaining between them. The CDR3 region has the DNA TGTGCCAGCAGTTGGCGGATAGCTGAAGCTTTCTTT. This gives the protein CASSWRIAEAFF. Looking up the rest from reference TRBV28 and TRBJ1-1 gives the full variable domain: DVKVTQSSRYLVKRTGEKVFLECVQDMDHENMFWYRQDPGLGLRLIYFSYDVKMKEKGDIPEGYSVSREKKERFSLILESASTNQTSMYLCASSWRIAEAFFGQGTRLTVV.

A single count supports this clone. This chain uses TRBV28 with TRBJ2-7; TRBD2 agrees at 9 bases. V gave up 4 bases and J gave up 3 bases; unmatched junction bases: 10. Germline-derived CDR1 and CDR2 are MDHEN and SYDVKM. The CDR3 is 16 amino acids. The chain's CDR3 is CASSSYGLAKSYEQYF. The CDR3 region has the DNA TGTGCCAGCAGTTCCTACGGACTAGCGAAAAGCTACGAGCAGTACTTC.